Below, 10 T cell receptor beta chains from the same sample are listed, as sequenced in a study of blood T cell repertoires in COVID-19. Produced via immunoSEQ multiplex PCR; TCRdb's table is partial and in-frame only. The data show over 350,000 clones, with just over 85% seen just once and 1.4% held by the top ten. Sequenced: peripheral blood. The receptors derive from a woman in her twenties or thirties with active or convalescent COVID-19.

The chain has TRBV20-1 and TRBJ2-7; D is unresolved. Germline assignment: CDR1 DFQATT and CDR2 SNEGSKA (reference sequence). The CDR3 length is 11 residues. Trimming took 4 bases from V and 4 from J, leaving 8 bases between them. The CDR3 sequence is CSANWAYEQYF. In DNA form, the CDR3 reads TGCAGTGCTAACTGGGCGTACGAGCAGTACTTC.

The chain employs TRBV12-3 or TRBV12-4 and TRBJ1-2, with 8 bases lining up with TRBD1. V was pared by 7 bases and J by 8 bases, with 9 bases of the junction left unmatched. The CDR3 runs to 13 residues. CDR3 in DNA: TGTGCCAGCACCGGACAGGGCGGGAACGGCTACACCTTC. Translation gives CASTGQGGNGYTF.

CDR3: CASSQDGASGGTDTQYF. Here the CDR3 DNA reads TGCGCCAGCAGCCAAGACGGGGCTAGCGGAGGCACAGATACGCAGTATTTT. The gene calls are TRBV4-1 and TRBJ2-3, with 7 bases matching TRBD2. CDR3 size: 17 residues. Germline CDR1 and CDR2: MGHRA and YSYEKL. The V gene end was trimmed by 0 bases and the J gene end by 1 base; junction bases not matched to a gene: 7.

This clone is a singleton in its sample. Because it lacks the conserved phenylalanine or tryptophan at the end, this CDR3 is likely a read error. It is unclear where the CDR3 begins or ends on the DNA, so no DNA is shown, and the CDR3 is as TCRdb lists it. V gene TRBV6-2 or TRBV6-3 combines with J gene TRBJ1-2; no check of the table's D call, TRBD1, against the DNA was made. The germline V gene has CDR1 MNHEY and CDR2 SVGEGT. The CDR3 is 13 residues long, counting both termini. CDR3 region: CASSGDGTGRPLL.

The rearrangement uses TRBV4-2 and TRBJ2-7, with 10 nucleotides matching TRBD1. J lost 2 bases, V lost 5 bases, and 6 bases had no gene match. The CDR3 runs to 15 residues. Germline V gives CDR1 LGHNA, CDR2 YNFKEQ. The CDR3 DNA reads as TGTGCCAGCAGCGAAACCGGGACAGGGGCCTACGAGCAGTACTTC. Translating gives CASSETGTGAYEQYF.

The rearrangement joins TRBV6-4 to TRBJ1-1; D ambiguous. Germline loops: CDR1 MRHNA, CDR2 SNTAGT. The CDR3 has 13 amino acids. V lost 6 bases and J 3 bases, leaving 11 bases between the germline ends. CDR3 DNA sequence: TGTGCCAGCAGGGCCGTGGGAGACACTGAAGCTTTCTTT. Its protein is CASRAVGDTEAFF.

The chain carries TRBV9 and TRBJ1-4; TRBD1 agrees at 9 bases. There are 15 residues in the CDR3. The V and J ends lost 3 bases and 2 bases, in that order; junction bases with no gene match: 2. Looked up from germline, CDR1 is SGDLS and CDR2 is YYNGEE. The CDR3 loop reads CASSAQGATNEKLFF. The DNA of the CDR3 is TGTGCCAGCAGCGCACAGGGGGCTACTAATGAAAAACTGTTTTTT.

The DNA for the CDR3 is TGTGCCAGCAGCTTAGGGGTTGGAGGGAAGGACGCCTACGAGCAGTACTTC. It is translated as CASSLGVGGKDAYEQYF. V is TRBV7-7 and J is TRBJ2-7; D possibly corresponds to TRBD2 (6 bases). CDR1 is SSHAT and CDR2 is FNYEAQ in the germline V gene (reference sequence). This CDR3 contains 17 residues. V gave up 1 base and J gave up 2 bases, with 18 bases separating them.

This clone was seen only a few times. The V and J genes are TRBV27 and TRBJ2-3; possibly TRBD2 for D (5 bases). V was cut by 3 bases and J by 1 base, with 11 bases left in between. The CDR3 consists of 15 residues. Germline V CDR1 and CDR2: MNHEY, SMNVEV (reference sequence). The CDR3 reads CASSLAISGTDTQYF. CDR3 nucleotides: TGTGCCAGCAGTTTGGCGATTAGCGGCACAGATACGCAGTATTTT.

The chain employs TRBV5-5 and TRBJ1-1; 7 bases agree with TRBD1. Trimming removed 0 bases from V and 4 bases from J; junction bases left unmatched: 3. From germline, CDR1 is SGHKS and CDR2 YYEKEE (reference sequence). This CDR3 is 14 amino acids long. CDR3 region: CASSLGQGGTEAFF. The CDR3 region has the DNA TGTGCCAGCAGCTTGGGTCAGGGGGGCACTGAAGCTTTCTTT.